The 20 T cell receptor beta chains presented below share a single source sample, sequenced in a study of beta chain features in type 1 diabetes. Expressed TCRB transcripts were sequenced because the entire RNA isolate underwent reverse transcription. The data were produced by immunoSEQ multiplex PCR, yet TCRdb's version contains in-frame clones alone and is incomplete. The sample includes hundreds of thousands of clones, approximately 12% of them seen just once. Sequencing was done on a sample of naive CD4+ T cells from blood. Receptors were obtained from a man in his late teens or twenties in good health.

The rearrangement joins TRBV10-3 to TRBJ2-2; the D is unclear. Germline V gene data show CDR1 as ENHRY and CDR2 as SYGVKD. This CDR3 is 14 amino acids long. The V and J ends lost 4 bases and 6 bases respectively, with 12 bases between them. CDR3 sequence reads: CAISVELTPGELFF. The CDR3 coding sequence is TGTGCCATCAGTGTAGAACTAACCCCCGGGGAGCTGTTTTTT.

This clone was counted a few times. The rearrangement links TRBV29-1 to TRBJ1-1; D is uncertain. CDR3 length equals 12 residues. V lost 5 bases and J lost 14, with 21 bases in between. Germline CDR1 and CDR2: SQVTM and ANQGSEA. CDR3 loop: CSVYPGQPGGFF. The CDR3 DNA reads TGCAGCGTTTACCCCGGGCAACCCGGAGGCTTCTTT.

V usage is TRBV4-2 and J usage is TRBJ2-3; D is possibly TRBD1 (7 bases). The CDR3 sequence is 16 residues long. Germline CDR1 is LGHNA and CDR2 is YNFKEQ. V was trimmed by 2 bases and J by 1 base, leaving 13 bases between them. The CDR3 loop is CASSQTGASGTDTQYF. For the CDR3, the DNA is TGTGCCAGCAGCCAAACAGGGGCTAGCGGCACAGATACGCAGTATTTT.

This clone has just a few counts. The chain is built from TRBV27 and TRBJ2-7; D not certain. CDR1 is MNHEY, CDR2 SMNVEV, per germline (reference sequence). This CDR3 is built from 14 residues. The V gene lost 7 bases and the J gene lost 1 base, with 14 bases spanning the gap. The CDR3: CASNTSPLSYEQYF. The CDR3 bases are TGTGCCAGCAACACGTCGCCGTTGTCCTACGAGCAGTACTTC.

In this sample, this clone turned up a few times. The chain links TRBV29-1 to TRBJ2-1, with D unclear. The CDR3 totals 13 residues. Trimming cost V 7 bases and J 1 base, with 11 bases left between them. CDR1 and CDR2 from the germline V gene are SQVTM and ANQGSEA. The CDR3 region is CSEYIASYNEQFF. CDR3 sequence (DNA): TGCAGCGAGTATATAGCATCCTACAATGAGCAGTTCTTC.

This clone showed up just once. The V gene is TRBV7-2, the J gene TRBJ2-6, with D possibly TRBD1 on 5 matching bases. V lost 5 bases and J lost 0, with 20 bases in between. The V gene's germline CDR1 is SGHTA and CDR2 FQGNSA. The CDR3 loop spans 19 amino acids. CDR3 nucleotide sequence: TGTGCCAGCAGCCTAAGGGGTGCAGCGAAAAACTCTGGGGCCAACGTCCTGACTTTC. Its protein product is CASSLRGAAKNSGANVLTF.

The chain uses TRBV19 and TRBJ2-3; no reliable D call. Germline loops: CDR1 LNHDA, CDR2 SQIVND (reference sequence). V was clipped by 3 bases and J by 1 base, with 11 bases between them. The CDR3 sequence is 15 residues long. CDR3 sequence (DNA): TGTGCCAGTAGTATCATAGAGGCGGGCACAGATACGCAGTATTTT. It codes for CASSIIEAGTDTQYF.

This clone came up a few times. V usage is TRBV29-1 and J usage is TRBJ2-1, with D maybe TRBD1 (5 bases). Trimming took off 7 bases at V and 6 bases at J, with 16 bases between the two ends. The length of the CDR3 is 13 residues. Germline CDR1 and CDR2: SQVTM and ANQGSEA. Here the CDR3 reads CSGSDSAVNEQFF. CDR3 bases: TGCAGCGGATCCGACAGCGCGGTCAATGAGCAGTTCTTC.

This clone came up a few times. V usage is TRBV30 and J usage is TRBJ2-7; 7 bases map to TRBD1. Germline assignment: CDR1 GTSNPN and CDR2 SVGIG (reference sequence). The CDR3 is 10 residues long. V lost 7 bases and J lost 11; bases outside the gene matches: 8. CDR3 DNA sequence: TGTGCCTCAACAGGGGTTAGGGAGTACTTC. Translation: CASTGVREYF.

The rearrangement links TRBV9 to TRBJ1-1, with D possibly TRBD1 on 6 matching bases. This CDR3 has 15 residues. The germline V and J ends were trimmed by 2 bases and 3 bases, with 14 bases remaining between them. The germline V gene has CDR1 SGDLS and CDR2 YYNGEE. The CDR3 here is CASSVRQGSDTEAFF. CDR3 in DNA: TGTGCCAGCAGCGTTCGGCAGGGGAGTGACACTGAAGCTTTCTTT.

V and J are TRBV2 and TRBJ2-1, with D tentatively TRBD1 (5 bases). With 6 bases removed from V and 1 base from J, the gap between germline ends came to 10 bases. Looked up from germline, CDR1 is SNHLY and CDR2 is FYNNEI. CDR3 length: 14 residues. CDR3: CASRTGRSYNEQFF. The CDR3 DNA sequence: TGTGCCAGCAGAACAGGTCGGTCCTACAATGAGCAGTTCTTC.

There are a few counts of this clone. The chain has TRBV5-4 and TRBJ1-2; D is unclear. The CDR3 contains 12 residues. Trimming took 3 bases from V and 8 from J, leaving 11 bases between them. Germline V lookup: CDR1 SGHNT, CDR2 YYREEE (reference sequence). In DNA, the CDR3 is TGTGCCAGCAGCTCCGCAATGGAGGGCTACACCTTC. It translates to CASSSAMEGYTF.

This clone was observed a handful of times. The chain has TRBV4-2 and TRBJ2-7; a weak D match, TRBD2 (6 bases). Per the germline V gene, CDR1 is LGHNA and CDR2 is YNFKEQ. Trimming shortened V by 4 bases and J by 7 bases, and 17 bases separated the two germline ends. This CDR3 has 14 amino acids. CDR3 in DNA: TGTGCCAGCAGCCCTAGGGACTTCCGTGGGGAGCAGTACTTC. Amino acid sequence: CASSPRDFRGEQYF.

This clone was picked up a small number of times. CDR3 in DNA: TGTGCCTGGAGTGTACTAGCGGGGGTCACAGATACGCAGTATTTT. It is translated as CAWSVLAGVTDTQYF. The J gene is TRBJ2-3, the V gene TRBV30, with TRBD2 matching 11 bases. Looked up from germline, CDR1 is GTSNPN and CDR2 is SVGIG (reference sequence). The CDR3 spans 15 residues. V shed 0 bases and J 2 bases; nucleotides not matched to a gene: 1.

The sample holds a few counts of this clone. The chain employs TRBV7-9 and TRBJ2-5; TRBD1 might be the D (6 bases). V was trimmed by 5 bases and J by 1 base, leaving 14 bases between them. Germline assignment: CDR1 SEHNR and CDR2 FQNEAQ (reference sequence). The CDR3 is 15 amino acids. This CDR3 is CASSLLGTIQETQYF. DNA for the CDR3: TGTGCCAGCAGCCTACTAGGGACAATCCAAGAGACCCAGTACTTC.

The CDR3 DNA sequence: TGTGCCACCAGCTCAGCGGGGTTCTCATGGGTGAACACTGAAGCTTTCTTT. Translated, it gives CATSSAGFSWVNTEAFF. The genes are TRBV15 and TRBJ1-1; D call uncertain. V was trimmed by 5 bases and J by 0 bases, leaving 19 bases between them. CDR1 is LNHNV and CDR2 is YYDKDF in the germline V gene (reference sequence). This CDR3 is 17 amino acids long.

The rearrangement links TRBV7-2 to TRBJ1-1; D ambiguous. Trimming took off 4 bases at V and 11 bases at J, with 14 bases between the two ends. The CDR3 runs to 12 residues. CDR1 and CDR2 from the germline V gene are SGHTA and FQGNSA. The CDR3 sequence is CASSYVGVVAFF. CDR3 nucleotides: TGTGCCAGCAGCTACGTCGGGGTAGTCGCTTTCTTT.

This chain joins TRBV10-3 and TRBJ2-7; 9 bases are shared with TRBD2. This CDR3 has 15 residues. Germline V lookup: CDR1 ENHRY, CDR2 SYGVKD. The V gene end was trimmed by 10 bases and the J gene end by 5 bases; junction bases not matched to a gene: 15. This chain's CDR3 is CATQLREREAHEQYF. The CDR3 region has the DNA TGTGCCACCCAGCTCCGCGAGCGGGAGGCGCACGAGCAGTACTTC.

This rearrangement joins TRBV7-2 to TRBJ2-7; 7 nucleotides line up with TRBD2. The V and J ends lost 4 bases and 1 base, in that order; junction bases with no gene match: 4. This CDR3 spans 14 amino acids. Germline V gene sequence: CDR1 SGHTA, CDR2 FQGNSA. The CDR3 loop is CASSWGGRSYEQYF. DNA for the CDR3: TGTGCCAGCAGCTGGGGAGGGAGGTCCTACGAGCAGTACTTC.

The chain is built from TRBV7-9 and TRBJ2-3; D perhaps matches TRBD2 (5 bases). V gave up 6 bases and J gave up 14 bases, with 15 bases separating them. Germline-derived CDR1 and CDR2 are SEHNR and FQNEAQ (reference sequence). CDR3 length: 11 amino acids. The CDR3 region has the DNA TGTGCCAGCAGGCTGGACTCACTTCTGTATTTT. This gives the protein CASRLDSLLYF.